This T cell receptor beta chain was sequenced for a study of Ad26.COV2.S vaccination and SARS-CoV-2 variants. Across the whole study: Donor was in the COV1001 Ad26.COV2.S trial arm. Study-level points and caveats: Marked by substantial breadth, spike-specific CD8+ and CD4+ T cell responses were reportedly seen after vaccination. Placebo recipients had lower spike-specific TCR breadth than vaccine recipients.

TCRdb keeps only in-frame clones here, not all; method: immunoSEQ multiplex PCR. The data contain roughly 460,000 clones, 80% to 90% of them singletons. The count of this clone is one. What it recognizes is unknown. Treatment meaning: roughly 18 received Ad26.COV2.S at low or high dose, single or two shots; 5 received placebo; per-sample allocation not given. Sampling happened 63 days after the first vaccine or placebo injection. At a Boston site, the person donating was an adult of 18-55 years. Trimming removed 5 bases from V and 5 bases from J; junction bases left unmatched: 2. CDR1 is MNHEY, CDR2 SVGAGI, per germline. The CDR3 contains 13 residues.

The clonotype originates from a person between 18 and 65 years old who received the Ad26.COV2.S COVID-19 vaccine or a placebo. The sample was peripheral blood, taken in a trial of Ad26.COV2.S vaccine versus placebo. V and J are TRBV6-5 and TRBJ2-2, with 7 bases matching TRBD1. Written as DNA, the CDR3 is TGTGCCAGCAGTACGACAGGGACCGGGGAGCTGTTTTTT. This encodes CASSTTGTGELFF.